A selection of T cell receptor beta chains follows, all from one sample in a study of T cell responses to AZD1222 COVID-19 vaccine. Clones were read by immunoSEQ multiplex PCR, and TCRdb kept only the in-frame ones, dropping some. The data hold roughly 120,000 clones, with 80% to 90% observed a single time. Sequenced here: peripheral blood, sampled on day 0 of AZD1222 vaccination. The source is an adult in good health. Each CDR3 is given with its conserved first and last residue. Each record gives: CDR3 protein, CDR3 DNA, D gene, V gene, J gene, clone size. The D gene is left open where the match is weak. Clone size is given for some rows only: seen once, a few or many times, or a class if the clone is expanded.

CAWSVSSYEQYF	TGTGCCTGGAGTGTTAGCTCCTACGAGCAGTACTTC	.	TRBV30	TRBJ2-7	.
CASSEYIRGCYGYTF	TGTGCCAGCAGTGAATATATTCGGGGTTGCTATGGCTACACCTTC	.	TRBV25-1	TRBJ1-2	.
CASSSDRPYSPLHF	TGTGCCAGCAGCTCAGACAGGCCTTATTCACCCCTCCACTTT	.	TRBV28	TRBJ1-6	.
CAISEQGSGGPRTEAFF	TGTGCCATCAGTGAGCAAGGGTCAGGGGGCCCGAGGACTGAAGCTTTCTTT	TRBD1	TRBV10-3	TRBJ1-1	.
CASSPRDRGYNEQFF	TGCGCCAGCAGCCCCCGGGACAGGGGCTACAATGAGCAGTTCTTC	TRBD1	TRBV4-3	TRBJ2-1	.
CASTVQLSYGYTF	TGTGCCAGCACCGTACAGCTTTCCTATGGCTACACCTTC	.	TRBV28	TRBJ1-2	.
CASSTATSGAYNEQFF	TGCGCCAGCAGCACCGCCACTAGCGGGGCCTACAATGAGCAGTTCTTC	TRBD2	TRBV5-1	TRBJ2-1	.
CASTPGGRGHEKLFF	TGTGCCAGCACCCCAGGGGGTAGGGGGCATGAAAAACTGTTTTTT	TRBD1	TRBV27	TRBJ1-4	.
CASSVVAGSGYTF	TGTGCCAGCAGCGTAGTTGCGGGCTCTGGCTACACCTTC	.	TRBV9	TRBJ1-2	.
CASSDRANQPQHF	TGTGCCAGCTCAGACAGAGCCAATCAGCCCCAGCATTTT	.	TRBV18	TRBJ1-5	.
CASSTTGMRNQPQHF	TGCGCCAGCAGTACAACAGGGATGAGAAATCAGCCCCAGCATTTT	.	TRBV4-3	TRBJ1-5	many
CASSLGQASTDTQYF	TGTGCCAGCAGCTTAGGACAGGCTAGCACAGATACGCAGTATTTT	.	TRBV11-3	TRBJ2-3	few
CASKPQLRAGEAFF	TGTGCCAGTAAACCGCAACTCCGGGCCGGTGAAGCTTTCTTT	.	TRBV19	TRBJ1-1	.
CASSLGGGVEAFF	TGTGCCAGCAGCTTGGGAGGGGGCGTTGAAGCTTTCTTT	TRBD1	TRBV11-3	TRBJ1-1	few
CASSLGTSGGEQYF	TGTGCCAGCAGCTTAGGGACTAGCGGGGGAGAGCAGTACTTC	TRBD2	TRBV7-2	TRBJ2-7	.
CASSFGRVYGYTF	TGTGCCAGCAGCTTCGGCAGGGTATATGGCTACACCTTC	.	TRBV11-2	TRBJ1-2	.
CASSLPLQANSRDNEQFF	TGCGCCAGCAGCCTTCCCCTGCAGGCTAACTCGAGGGACAATGAGCAGTTCTTC	.	TRBV5-1	TRBJ2-1	.
CASSNSGGRYEQYF	TGTGCCAGTAGTAACTCTGGGGGAAGGTACGAGCAGTACTTC	.	TRBV19	TRBJ2-7	.
CASSPRDGEQYF	TGTGCCAGTAGTCCTCGGGACGGCGAGCAGTACTTC	.	TRBV19	TRBJ2-7	few
CSVGGGTGEKLFF	TGCAGCGTTGGGGGTGGGACTGGTGAAAAACTGTTTTTT	.	TRBV29-1	TRBJ1-4	.
CASSPPGSGGATQYF	TGTGCCAGCAGCCCCCCAGGTAGCGGGGGGGCCACGCAGTATTTT	TRBD2	TRBV27	TRBJ2-3	.
CASSLAGALGNTIYF	TGTGCCAGCAGCTTGGCGGGGGCGCTTGGAAACACCATATATTTT	.	TRBV7-2	TRBJ1-3	.
CASSHQTQNTGELFF	TGCGCCAGCAGCCACCAGACACAGAACACCGGGGAGCTGTTTTTT	.	TRBV4-3	TRBJ2-2	.
CASSPAGKGSPLHF	TGTGCCAGCTCGCCCGCAGGGAAAGGTTCACCCCTCCACTTT	.	TRBV18	TRBJ1-6	once
CASSVQGNMNTEAFF	TGTGCCAGCAGTGTACAAGGAAATATGAACACTGAAGCTTTCTTT	.	TRBV2	TRBJ1-1	.
CASRPGGSSPLHF	TGTGCCAGCAGACCCGGGGGGTCCTCACCCCTCCACTTT	.	TRBV27	TRBJ1-6	.
CASSFYYFYEQYF	TGTGCCAGCAGCTTTTACTATTTTTACGAGCAGTACTTC	.	TRBV7-9	TRBJ2-7	.